These 18 T cell receptor beta chains originate from one sample sequenced in a study of T cells after yellow fever vaccination. TCRdb reprocessed the 5' RACE reads with MiXCR, giving one entry per CDR3 protein. The data hold 50,000 to 75,000 distinct CDR3 sequences, with around 5.4% observed a single time. Sequences were derived from PBMCs, either bulk or a sorted T-cell subset (CD4+, CD8+, memory, or dextramer-sorted; not recorded which), sampled on the day of the yellow fever booster vaccination. These receptors all come from a man aged 18 to 30 who received the YFV17D yellow fever vaccine.

This clonotype showed up many times. The gene calls are TRBV9 and TRBJ2-1, with D possibly TRBD1 on 7 matching bases. Trimming removed 3 bases at V and 1 base at J, with 17 bases between. The CDR3 covers 17 residues. Germline assignment: CDR1 SGDLS and CDR2 YYNGEE. CDR3 in DNA: TGTGCCAGCAGCGCAAAATTGGGGGGACAGTCCTACAATGAGCAGTTCTTC. It codes for CASSAKLGGQSYNEQFF.

In its sample, this clonotype was seen many times. This rearrangement joins TRBV7-2 to TRBJ1-1; tentatively, D is TRBD1 (5 bases). Trimming cost V 7 bases and J 4 bases, with 19 bases left between them. CDR1 is SGHTA, CDR2 FQGNSA, per germline. The CDR3 spans 15 residues. The CDR3 spells CASTRRAGSITEAFF. The CDR3 coding sequence is TGTGCCAGCACCCGTAGGGCAGGGTCTATCACTGAAGCTTTCTTT.

This clonotype was counted many times. The chain is built from TRBV12-3 or TRBV12-4 and TRBJ2-1, with 11 bases identical to TRBD2. V trimming: 7 bases; J trimming: 4 bases; junction bases outside the gene matches: 6. The CDR3 is 15 residues long. The CDR3 DNA follows: TGTGCCAGCACCTTGGGACTAGCGGATTACAATGAGCAGTTCTTC. Protein: CASTLGLADYNEQFF.

This clonotype showed up many times. The chain carries TRBV5-1 and TRBJ1-2; 8 nucleotides line up with TRBD1. Looked up from germline, CDR1 is SGHRS and CDR2 is YFSETQ. After removal of 4 bases from V and 4 bases from J, the junction contained 9 bases not matched to a gene. The CDR3 is 15 amino acids. CDR3 amino acids: CASSQRDRPTYGYTF. In nucleotides, the CDR3 is TGCGCCAGCAGCCAACGGGACAGGCCCACCTATGGCTACACCTTC. Combining the CDR3 with reference TRBV5-1 and TRBJ1-2 gives the whole variable domain KAGVTQTPRYLIKTRGQQVTLSCSPISGHRSVSWYQQTPGQGLQFLFEYFSETQRNKGNFPGRFSGRQFSNSRSEMNVSTLELGDSALYLCASSQRDRPTYGYTFGSGTRLTVV.

This clonotype has ten or more counts. V and J are TRBV6-5 and TRBJ2-5; D is possibly TRBD1 (6 bases). The ends were cut back, 5 bases at V and 4 bases at J, with 11 bases in the middle. The CDR3 sequence is 13 residues long. The V gene's germline CDR1 is MNHEY and CDR2 SVGAGI. CDR3 region: CASSPGAPETQYF. The DNA for the CDR3 is TGTGCCAGCAGTCCAGGGGCCCCAGAGACCCAGTACTTC.

This chain links TRBV4-1 with TRBJ2-1, with D possibly matching TRBD2 (5 bases). This CDR3 spans 17 amino acids. Per germline, CDR1 MGHRA and CDR2 YSYEKL. The V gene lost 2 bases and the J gene lost 10 bases, with 24 bases spanning the gap. Here the CDR3 reads CASSQWSRGGIDGEQFF. The CDR3 coding sequence is TGCGCCAGCAGCCAATGGTCGCGCGGAGGCATCGACGGGGAGCAGTTCTTC.

A few counts support this clonotype. The gene calls are TRBV7-2 and TRBJ2-2; D unresolved. In germline, CDR1 is SGHTA, CDR2 FQGNSA. The V end was cut by 2 bases, the J end by 5 bases, with 6 bases between. This CDR3 has 13 residues. In nucleotides, the CDR3 is TGTGCCAGCAGCTTAAAATTAACCGGGGAGCTGTTTTTT. It codes for CASSLKLTGELFF.

The rearrangement joins TRBV5-4 to TRBJ2-2, with TRBD1 matching 9 bases. Germline values: CDR1 SGHNT, CDR2 YYREEE (reference sequence). V lost 0 bases to trimming and J lost 6 bases; unmatched junction nucleotides: 6. The CDR3 runs to 16 residues. CDR3 coding DNA: TGTGCCAGCAGCTTGGGTGGGACAGGGTTCTCCGGGGAGCTGTTTTTT. It encodes CASSLGGTGFSGELFF.

This clonotype was observed a few times. This chain joins TRBV6-5 and TRBJ1-3; D uncertain. The germline gives CDR1 MNHEY, CDR2 SVGAGI. This CDR3 is 16 amino acids long. V was clipped by 0 bases and J by 4 bases, with 13 bases between them. CDR3 residues: CASSYSKATEGNTIYF. CDR3 DNA sequence: TGTGCCAGCAGTTACTCGAAGGCAACAGAAGGAAACACCATATATTTT.

This clonotype was recorded many times. The J gene is TRBJ2-3, the V gene TRBV5-1; D might be TRBD1 (5 bases). The CDR3 is 14 amino acids. V lost 2 bases to trimming and J lost 0 bases, with 7 bases between them. Germline V lookup: CDR1 SGHRS, CDR2 YFSETQ. CDR3 sequence: CASSFDSSTDTQYF. CDR3 in DNA: TGCGCCAGCAGCTTCGACAGTAGCACAGATACGCAGTATTTT.

In this sample, this clonotype turned up many times. V and J are TRBV7-2 and TRBJ2-7; 7 positions agree with TRBD2. Germline CDR1 SGHTA, CDR2 FQGNSA. The CDR3 totals 14 residues. Trimming removed 3 bases from V and 6 bases from J; junction bases left unmatched: 8. CDR3 sequence: CASSFRGVAGEQYF. In nucleotides, the CDR3 is TGTGCCAGCAGCTTCCGGGGGGTAGCGGGCGAGCAGTACTTC.

This clonotype was detected ten times or more. The rearrangement joins TRBV12-3 or TRBV12-4 to TRBJ2-7, with unresolved D. This CDR3 has 12 residues. Trimming pared 0 bases from V and 5 bases from J, leaving 5 bases between. CDR3 bases: TGTGCCAGCAGTTTAGCTGGGGACGAGCAGTACTTC. As protein: CASSLAGDEQYF.

This clonotype was detected once. A read error may explain this, as a much larger clone is one base away. The chain has TRBV4-1 and TRBJ2-3; no definite D call. CDR1 and CDR2 from the germline V gene are MGHRA and YSYEKL. CDR3 length: 14 residues. CDR3 coding DNA: TGCGCCAGCAGCCAAGGCCCCGGCACAGATATGCAGTATTTT. Translation gives CASSQGPGTDMQYF.

The rearrangement links TRBV27 to TRBJ1-2; a weak D match, TRBD1 (5 bases). Germline values: CDR1 MNHEY, CDR2 SMNVEV (reference sequence). This CDR3 comprises 14 residues. Trimming left V 6 bases short and J 4 bases short, with 15 bases between. The CDR3: CASSSSGASYGYTF. CDR3 nucleotides: TGTGCCAGCAGCTCCTCCGGGGCCAGCTATGGCTACACCTTC.

The CDR3 here is CASSLTTGGFSNQPQHF. CDR3 sequence (DNA): TGTGCCAGCAGCCTAACCACAGGGGGCTTTAGCAATCAGCCCCAGCATTTT. The V gene is TRBV7-8, the J gene TRBJ1-5; 9 bases are a match to TRBD1. The J segment lost 0 bases and the V segment lost 5 bases, leaving 8 bases of the junction unmatched. CDR1 and CDR2 from the germline V gene are SGHVS and FQNEAQ. This CDR3 has 17 residues.

This clonotype was observed at least ten times. The chain links TRBV30 to TRBJ2-3, with D perhaps TRBD2 (7 bases). V shed 1 base and J shed 6 bases, with 11 bases lying between them. Germline V gene lookup returns CDR1 GTSNPN and CDR2 SVGIG (reference sequence). This CDR3 region has 13 residues. The CDR3 DNA sequence: TGTGCCTGGAGTGGTGGGGGGGCGGATACGCAGTATTTT. This translates into CAWSGGGADTQYF.

This clonotype was counted many times. The chain links TRBV7-2 to TRBJ2-1; maybe TRBD1 (5 bases). The CDR3 has 14 residues. Deletions cut 6 bases from V and 5 bases from J, with 14 bases between. Germline CDR1 and CDR2: SGHTA and FQGNSA. The CDR3 DNA follows: TGTGCCAGCAGTCCGATGTCCAGGGACAATGAGCAGTTCTTC. It codes for CASSPMSRDNEQFF.

This clonotype was counted many times. The CDR3 sequence: CASSESGAHTGELFF. CDR3 DNA sequence: TGTGCCAGCAGTGAATCAGGGGCGCACACCGGGGAGCTGTTTTTT. The chain couples TRBV2 to TRBJ2-2, with D perhaps matching TRBD1 (6 bases). CDR1 SNHLY and CDR2 FYNNEI come from the germline V gene. The V end was cut by 2 bases, the J end by 3 bases, with 10 bases between. CDR3 length equals 15 residues. Based on the CDR3 plus reference TRBV2 and TRBJ2-2, the full variable domain is EPEVTQTPSHQVTQMGQEVILRCVPISNHLYFYWYRQILGQKVEFLVSFYNNEISEKSEIFDDQFSVERPDGSNFTLKIRSTKLEDSAMYFCASSESGAHTGELFFGEGSRLTVL.